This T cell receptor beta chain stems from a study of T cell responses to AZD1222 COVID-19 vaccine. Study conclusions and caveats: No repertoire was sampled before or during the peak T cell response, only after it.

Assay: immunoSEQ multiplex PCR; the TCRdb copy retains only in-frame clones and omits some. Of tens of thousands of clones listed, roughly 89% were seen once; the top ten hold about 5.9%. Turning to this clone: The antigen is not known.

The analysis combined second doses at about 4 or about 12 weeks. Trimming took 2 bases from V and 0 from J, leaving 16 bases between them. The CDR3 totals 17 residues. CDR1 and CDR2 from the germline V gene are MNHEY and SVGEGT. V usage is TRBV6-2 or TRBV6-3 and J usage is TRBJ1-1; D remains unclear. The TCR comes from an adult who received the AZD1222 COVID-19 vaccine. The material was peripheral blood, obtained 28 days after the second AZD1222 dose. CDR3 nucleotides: TGTGCCAGCAGTTACGCGACCTTGCTGACGGTGAACACTGAAGCTTTCTTT. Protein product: CASSYATLLTVNTEAFF.